The 30 T cell receptor beta chains presented below share a single source sample, sequenced in a study of T cells in women clearing cervical HPV infection. The method was immunoSEQ multiplex PCR; TCRdb's version includes in-frame clones alone and lacks a portion of them. The sample table sets out 25,000 to 35,000 clones. The sequenced material came from blood buffy coat. The receptor set was obtained from a woman aged 18-69 years with a cervical HPV16 infection that either progressed to CIN3+ or cleared (not recorded which).

Remarks on this clone: The read comes to an end 3 residues before the CDR3 does, leaving the germline J gene to fill in the end. The V and J genes are TRBV7-9 and TRBJ1-2; a weak D match, TRBD1 (6 bases). CDR3 length: 15 amino acids. Germline CDR1 reads SEHNR; CDR2 reads FQNEAQ (reference sequence). CDR3 DNA, as far as it was read: TGTGCCAGCAGCCCCAGGGGTATGGATGTAACGGGC. It codes for CASSPRGMDVTG. The entire CDR3 protein is CASSPRGMDVTGYTF. The full variable domain, rest sourced from reference TRBV7-9 and TRBJ1-2, is DTGVSQNPRHKITKRGQNVTFRCDPISEHNRLYWYRQTLGQGPEFLTYFQNEAQLEKSRLLSDRFSAERPKGSFSTLEIQRTEQGDSAMYLCASSPRGMDVTGYTFGSGTRLTVV.

In regard to this clone: The read comes to an end 3 residues before the CDR3 does, leaving the germline J gene to fill in the end. The gene calls are TRBV5-1 and TRBJ2-7; D may be TRBD2 (5 bases). The CDR3 sequence is 12 residues long. CDR1 SGHRS and CDR2 YFSETQ come from the germline V gene. V was clipped by 0 bases and J by 6 bases, with 7 bases between them. CDR3 sequence reads: CASSLVDSEQYF. Incomplete CDR3 DNA: TGCGCCAGCAGCTTGGTGGACTCCGAG.

Details on this clone: The CDR3 end falls 3 residues outside the read, so it is completed with the germline J gene. The chain employs TRBV6-2 or TRBV6-3 and TRBJ2-3; D possibly corresponds to TRBD1 (6 bases). Germline CDR1 reads MNHEY; CDR2 reads SVGEGT. The CDR3 loop spans 14 amino acids. Trimming removed 2 bases at V and 6 bases at J, with 12 bases between. Partial CDR3 DNA: TGTGCCAGCAGTTACGGTGGGGGCAAGGATACG. Encoded protein: CASSYGGGKDT. The entire CDR3 is CASSYGGGKDTQYF.

Notes on this clone: The read ends 3 residues shy of where the CDR3 ends; the end is completed using the germline J gene. The gene calls are TRBV6-4 and TRBJ1-6; D remains unclear. CDR1 is MRHNA and CDR2 is SNTAGT in the germline V gene. The CDR3 runs 15 residues. Trimming pared 0 bases from V and 10 bases from J, leaving 13 bases between. The CDR3 bases that were read are TGTGCCAGCAGTGACTCGAACGGCGGTGGGTCACCC. Its translation: CASSDSNGGGSP. The entire CDR3 protein is CASSDSNGGGSPLHF.

Note on this clone: The sequence runs out 3 residues before the end of the CDR3; the remainder is reconstructed from the germline J gene. The rearrangement joins TRBV10-3 to TRBJ2-3, with 14 bases identical to TRBD2. The CDR3 consists of 16 residues. Germline trimming cut 9 bases from V and 5 bases from J; bases unmatched to any gene: 10. Germline values: CDR1 ENHRY, CDR2 SYGVKD. The CDR3 loop is CAIKPTSGRVGDTQYF. CDR3 DNA (partial): TGTGCCATAAAGCCGACTAGCGGGAGGGTAGGAGATACG.

With regard to this clone: The CDR3 end is not reached by the read, which stops 3 residues before it; the germline J gene fills it in. V and J are TRBV11-2 and TRBJ1-5; unclear D gene. The germline V gene has CDR1 SGHAT and CDR2 FQNNGV. The CDR3 is made up of 15 amino acids. With 0 bases removed from V and 0 bases from J, the gap between germline ends came to 6 bases. The CDR3 region is CASSLDSISNQPQHF. The CDR3 DNA, read in part, is TGTGCCAGCAGCTTAGACAGTATTAGCAATCAGCCC. Variable domain in full (rest from reference TRBV11-2 and TRBJ1-5): EAGVAQSPRYKIIEKRQSVAFWCNPISGHATLYWYQQILGQGPKLLIQFQNNGVVDDSQLPKDRFSAERLKGVDSTLKIQPAKLEDSAVYLCASSLDSISNQPQHFGDGTRLSIL.

About this clone: The DNA ends 3 residues before the CDR3 does, and the rest of the CDR3 is filled in from the germline J gene. The gene calls are TRBV7-3 and TRBJ2-1; 10 bases are shared with TRBD1. Germline V lookup: CDR1 SGHTA, CDR2 FQGTGA. This CDR3 region has 16 residues. Unmatched junction bases numbered 8, after V lost 1 base and J lost 8 bases. The CDR3 sequence: CASSLMGQGSLDEQFF. CDR3 DNA (partial): TGTGCCAGCAGCTTAATGGGACAGGGGAGCCTGGATGAG.

Comments on this clone: The missing CDR3 end, 3 residues past where the read stops, is filled in from the germline J gene. The rearrangement joins TRBV30 to TRBJ1-1; tentative D call: TRBD1 (5 bases). V was cut by 7 bases and J by 0 bases, with 9 bases left in between. The CDR3 covers 12 residues. The germline V gene has CDR1 GTSNPN and CDR2 SVGIG (reference sequence). Here the CDR3 reads CASEGLNTEAFF. Partial CDR3 DNA: TGTGCCTCGGAGGGGTTGAACACTGAA.

A word on this clone: Read coverage stops 3 residues before the CDR3 terminus; the germline J gene supplies the remainder. The chain couples TRBV29-1 to TRBJ1-4, with 9 bases identical to TRBD1. This CDR3 is 13 amino acids long. Trimming cost V 7 bases and J 8 bases; bases outside gene matches: 8. Germline assignment: CDR1 SQVTM and CDR2 ANQGSEA. CDR3 DNA (partial): TGCAGCGCCGAGGGGACAGGGATCGAAAAA. The encoded protein is CSAEGTGIEK. The full CDR3 is CSAEGTGIEKLFF.

The part of the CDR3 DNA that was read is TGTGCCAGCAGCTTAGCGGGACTAGCGGGAGGTTGGGCCGGGGAG. The encoded protein is CASSLAGLAGGWAGE. Given in full, the CDR3 is CASSLAGLAGGWAGELFF. V gene TRBV7-2 combines with J gene TRBJ2-2; TRBD2 matches 15 bases. From the germline J gene comes the end of the CDR3, since the read stops 3 residues before it. Losses at the gene ends were 0 bases for V and 6 bases for J; bases not matched to a gene: 5. Germline V gives CDR1 SGHTA, CDR2 FQGNSA. The CDR3 is made up of 18 amino acids.

To note about this clone: The DNA ends 3 residues before the CDR3 does, and the rest of the CDR3 is filled in from the germline J gene. This chain joins TRBV2 and TRBJ1-5; 10 bases map to TRBD1. V shed 4 bases and J 6 bases; nucleotides not matched to a gene: 0. CDR1 is SNHLY, CDR2 FYNNEI, per germline. The CDR3 runs 13 residues. Partial CDR3 DNA: TGTGCCAGCAGTGGACAGGGGGCTCAGCCC. Residues: CASSGQGAQP. The CDR3 in full is CASSGQGAQPQHF.

To note about this clone: The read terminates 3 residues before the CDR3 end, so the remaining end is supplied by the germline J gene. This chain uses TRBV2 with TRBJ2-3; TRBD2 agrees at 16 bases. This CDR3 is 15 amino acids long. The trim removed 5 bases at V and 8 bases at J, leaving 4 bases unmatched. Germline V lookup: CDR1 SNHLY, CDR2 FYNNEI. CDR3 residues: CASSPGLAGGGTQYF. Partial CDR3 DNA: TGTGCCAGCAGTCCGGGACTAGCGGGGGGGGGTACG. Filled out from reference TRBV2 and TRBJ2-3, the complete variable domain reads EPEVTQTPSHQVTQMGQEVILRCVPISNHLYFYWYRQILGQKVEFLVSFYNNEISEKSEIFDDQFSVERPDGSNFTLKIRSTKLEDSAMYFCASSPGLAGGGTQYFGPGTRLTVL.

Comments on this clone: The read terminates 3 residues ahead of where the CDR3 ends, so the germline J gene completes it. The gene calls are TRBV11-2 and TRBJ1-4; the D is unclear. Trimming left V 0 bases short and J 7 bases short, with 9 bases between. Germline V CDR1 and CDR2: SGHAT, FQNNGV. The CDR3 has 14 residues. Partial CDR3 DNA: TGTGCCAGCAGCTTAGAGGCAGGTAGTGAAAAA. It translates to CASSLEAGSEK. The whole CDR3 region reads CASSLEAGSEKLFF.

Comment on this clone: The missing CDR3 end, 3 residues past where the read stops, is filled in from the germline J gene. This sequence joins TRBV6-1 and TRBJ1-2; weak D call: TRBD1 (6 bases). This CDR3 has 19 amino acids. Between the trimmed V and J ends, which lost 0 bases and 2 bases, there was a span of 22 bases. CDR1 is MNHNS, CDR2 SASEGT, per germline. This chain's CDR3 is CASSEAVGLRVQGNYGYTF. The sequenced part of the CDR3 DNA is TGTGCCAGCAGTGAAGCAGTGGGCCTAAGGGTCCAGGGGAACTATGGC.

Regarding this clone: The missing CDR3 end, 3 residues past where the read stops, is filled in from the germline J gene. The rearrangement uses TRBV7-9 and TRBJ1-2; no firm D call. Trimming cost V 6 bases and J 6 bases, with 14 bases left between them. CDR3 length: 13 amino acids. Germline CDR1 reads SEHNR; CDR2 reads FQNEAQ (reference sequence). CDR3 bases read: TGTGCCAGCAGTCATGCGGCCACCAATGGC. Translating gives CASSHAATNG. The full CDR3 is CASSHAATNGYTF.

This clone shows up as medium-sized (0.01 to 0.1%) by frequency. The CDR3 reads CSVEGHIASTDTQYF. Partial CDR3 DNA: TGCAGCGTTGAAGGCCACATTGCTAGCACAGATACG. J is TRBJ2-3 and V is TRBV29-1; D remains ambiguous. The read halts 3 residues ahead of the CDR3 end, with the missing end drawn from the germline J gene. This CDR3 is built from 15 residues. V gave up 1 base and J gave up 0 bases, with 11 bases separating them. Germline V lookup: CDR1 SQVTM, CDR2 ANQGSEA.

For this clone: The sequence runs out 3 residues before the end of the CDR3; the remainder is reconstructed from the germline J gene. This sequence joins TRBV4-1 and TRBJ2-1; weak D call: TRBD2 (5 bases). This CDR3 spans 15 amino acids. The V end lost 10 bases, the J end lost 0 bases, and 16 bases lay between the germline ends. Germline V gene lookup returns CDR1 MGHRA and CDR2 YSYEKL. The sequenced part of the CDR3 DNA is TGCGCCACCGCACCAACGGGGTCCTCCTACAATGAG. Encoded protein: CATAPTGSSYNE. The full CDR3 protein reads CATAPTGSSYNEQFF.

A note on this clone: The read ends 3 residues before the CDR3 terminus; that terminus is restored from the germline J gene. The V call is TRBV9, the J call TRBJ1-4, with a tentative D call TRBD1 (5 bases). V dropped 6 bases and J dropped 0 bases, with 12 bases sitting between them. CDR1 SGDLS and CDR2 YYNGEE come from the germline V gene. The CDR3 has 15 residues. CDR3 in amino acids: CASTRQGTTNEKLFF. CDR3 DNA, as far as it was read: TGTGCCAGCACTCGGCAGGGAACAACTAATGAAAAA.

Details on this clone: The read ends 3 residues shy of where the CDR3 ends; the end is completed using the germline J gene. The rearrangement joins TRBV2 to TRBJ1-5; D is unresolved. Germline CDR1 is SNHLY and CDR2 is FYNNEI. The CDR3 length is 15 residues. V was shortened by 6 bases and J by 1 base, with 13 bases between the two germline ends. CDR3 bases read: TGTGCCAGCAGGTTAACAGCTAAGAGCAATCAGCCC. Translating gives CASRLTAKSNQP. The full CDR3 sequence reads CASRLTAKSNQPQHF. The full variable domain, its missing parts supplied by reference TRBV2 and TRBJ1-5, is EPEVTQTPSHQVTQMGQEVILRCVPISNHLYFYWYRQILGQKVEFLVSFYNNEISEKSEIFDDQFSVERPDGSNFTLKIRSTKLEDSAMYFCASRLTAKSNQPQHFGDGTRLSIL.

Notes on this clone: The read gets to within 3 residues of the CDR3 end, and the germline J gene fills in the rest. The chain joins TRBV18 to TRBJ1-4; 9 bases map to TRBD1. The CDR3 contains 15 residues. Germline-derived CDR1 and CDR2 are KGHSH and LQKENI. The junction had 3 bases not matched to a gene; V was cut back by 0 bases and J by 7 bases. Incomplete CDR3 DNA: TGTGCCAGCTCACCACCCGGGACAGGGCCTGAAAAA. Protein: CASSPPGTGPEK. The whole CDR3 is CASSPPGTGPEKLFF.

With respect to this clone: The read finishes 3 residues shy of the CDR3 end, and the germline J gene is used to complete it. The chain employs TRBV28 and TRBJ2-3; D gene unclear. Trimming left V 8 bases short and J 6 bases short, with 9 bases between. Germline V lookup: CDR1 MDHEN, CDR2 SYDVKM. There are 11 residues in the CDR3. CDR3 residues: CASEIRDTQYF. The CDR3 DNA, read in part, is TGTGCCAGCGAAATTCGGGATACG.

To note about this clone: The missing CDR3 end, 3 residues past where the read stops, is filled in from the germline J gene. This chain connects TRBV6-4 to TRBJ2-3; no firm D call. This CDR3 has 13 residues. V was trimmed by 0 bases and J by 3 bases, leaving 4 bases between them. CDR1 is MRHNA, CDR2 SNTAGT, per germline. The CDR3 reads CASSDSTTDTQYF. The sequenced part of the CDR3 DNA is TGTGCCAGCAGTGACTCGACTACAGATACG.

The CDR3 protein is CASSLVAGSTGELFF. The sequenced CDR3 bases are TGCGCCAGCAGCTTGGTGGCAGGATCCACCGGGGAG. The J gene is TRBJ2-2, the V gene TRBV5-1; no definite D call. Read coverage stops 3 residues before the CDR3 terminus; the germline J gene supplies the remainder. Germline-derived CDR1 and CDR2 are SGHRS and YFSETQ. The CDR3 spans 15 residues. V was clipped by 0 bases and J by 4 bases, with 10 bases between them.

To note about this clone: The read finishes 3 residues shy of the CDR3 end, and the germline J gene is used to complete it. V is TRBV12-3 or TRBV12-4 and J is TRBJ2-5; a weak D match, TRBD2 (7 bases). V was clipped by 10 bases and J by 2 bases, with 17 bases between them. The CDR3 has 14 amino acids. The sequenced part of the CDR3 DNA is TGTGCCACGGGCAGGGGAGGGGGTCAAGAGACC. It yields the protein CATGRGGGQET. The whole CDR3 sequence is CATGRGGGQETQYF.

Note on this clone: The CDR3 extends 3 residues past the end of the read, so its final part is completed from the germline J gene. The chain has TRBV6-2 or TRBV6-3 and TRBJ1-6, with a possible D match to TRBD1 (5 bases). Germline-derived CDR1 and CDR2 are MNHEY and SVGEGT. This CDR3 has 11 residues. CDR3 DNA, as far as it was read: TGTGCCAGCAGTCACCGGGGGTCC. Protein product: CASSHRGS. The CDR3 reads in full as CASSHRGSLHF.

Comment on this clone: Sequencing ends 3 residues short of the CDR3 end; the germline J gene provides the rest. The J gene is TRBJ1-2, the V gene TRBV7-2; maybe TRBD1 (6 bases). The CDR3 is 15 amino acids. Germline V lookup: CDR1 SGHTA, CDR2 FQGNSA. The CDR3: CASSTTDRTGNSYTF. CDR3 bases read: TGTGCCAGCAGCACCACCGACAGGACGGGAAATAGC. Full variable domain (rest looked up from reference TRBV7-2 and TRBJ1-2): GAGVSQSPSNKVTEKGKDVELRCDPISGHTALYWYRQSLGQGLEFLIYFQGNSAPDKSGLPSDRFSAERTGGSVSTLTIQRTQQEDSAVYLCASSTTDRTGNSYTFGSGTRLTVV.

This clone shows up as medium-sized by frequency. The CDR3 end lies 3 residues beyond the end of the read and is filled in from the germline J gene. The J gene is TRBJ2-1, the V gene TRBV30; D is uncertain. Between the trimmed V and J ends, which lost 2 bases and 6 bases, there was a span of 11 bases. This CDR3 is 13 amino acids long. Per the germline V gene, CDR1 is GTSNPN and CDR2 is SVGIG (reference sequence). The CDR3 loop reads CAWSRPPINEQFF. The sequenced CDR3 bases are TGTGCCTGGAGTCGCCCCCCTATCAATGAG.

For this clone: The read finishes 3 residues shy of the CDR3 end, and the germline J gene is used to complete it. This chain uses TRBV19 with TRBJ2-3, with TRBD1 as a possible D gene (6 bases). The germline V gene encodes CDR1 LNHDA and CDR2 SQIVND (reference sequence). V was trimmed by 4 bases and J by 4 bases, leaving 15 bases between them. The CDR3 is 15 amino acids. The CDR3 protein is CASSTGQRDADTQYF. Partial CDR3 DNA: TGTGCCAGTAGTACCGGACAGAGGGACGCAGATACG.

Comment on this clone: The read ends 3 residues early relative to the CDR3; the germline J gene fills the gap. The chain links TRBV2 to TRBJ1-1; no clear D gene. This CDR3 comprises 13 residues. The germline V gene has CDR1 SNHLY and CDR2 FYNNEI. The part of the CDR3 DNA that was read is TGTGCCAGCAGTGAAGGACTCCTTAACGAA. Translating gives CASSEGLLNE. The whole CDR3 protein reads CASSEGLLNEAFF.

Concerning this clone itself: Read coverage stops 3 residues before the CDR3 terminus; the germline J gene supplies the remainder. J is TRBJ1-1 and V is TRBV6-2 or TRBV6-3, with a tentative D call TRBD1 (5 bases). Germline V gives CDR1 MNHEY, CDR2 SVGEGT. The V end lost 2 bases, the J end lost 6 bases, and 13 bases lay between the germline ends. The CDR3 extends over 14 amino acids. The CDR3 reads CASSYRERTSEAFF. CDR3 DNA (partial): TGTGCCAGCAGTTACAGAGAAAGGACATCTGAA.